This T cell receptor (beta chain) was obtained from a study of T cells in Graves' hyperthyroidism and ophthalmopathy. Across the study: Pretreatment peripheral blood was obtained at initial diagnosis.

V shed 1 base, J shed 6 bases, and the junction held 8 bases outside the gene matches. This CDR3 is 16 amino acids long. Germline V gene sequence: CDR1 LNHNV, CDR2 YYDKDF (reference sequence). Researchers amplified the TCR beta CDR3 regions from RNA transcripts. During a first-round RT-PCR of the TCR CDR3, the HTBI primer set was used. From the multiplex PCR reads, TCRdb called clonotypes with MiXCR, one entry per CDR3 protein. The top ten hold around 23% of the sample, which has roughly 300,000 distinct CDR3 sequences, 11% to 15% seen once. The chain uses TRBV15 and TRBJ2-2; 7 nucleotides line up with TRBD2. The origin of this receptor is a woman younger than 45 with Graves' hyperthyroidism. Material: blood. The CDR3 spells CATSRGPAGNPGELFF. In nucleotides, the CDR3 is TGTGCCACCAGCAGAGGTCCAGCGGGGAATCCCGGGGAGCTGTTTTTT. The variable domain in full, completed from reference TRBV15 and TRBJ2-2, reads DAMVIQNPRYQVTQFGKPVTLSCSQTLNHNVMYWYQQKSSQAPKLLFHYYDKDFNNEADTPDNFQSRRPNTSFCFLDIRSPGLGDTAMYLCATSRGPAGNPGELFFGEGSRLTVL.